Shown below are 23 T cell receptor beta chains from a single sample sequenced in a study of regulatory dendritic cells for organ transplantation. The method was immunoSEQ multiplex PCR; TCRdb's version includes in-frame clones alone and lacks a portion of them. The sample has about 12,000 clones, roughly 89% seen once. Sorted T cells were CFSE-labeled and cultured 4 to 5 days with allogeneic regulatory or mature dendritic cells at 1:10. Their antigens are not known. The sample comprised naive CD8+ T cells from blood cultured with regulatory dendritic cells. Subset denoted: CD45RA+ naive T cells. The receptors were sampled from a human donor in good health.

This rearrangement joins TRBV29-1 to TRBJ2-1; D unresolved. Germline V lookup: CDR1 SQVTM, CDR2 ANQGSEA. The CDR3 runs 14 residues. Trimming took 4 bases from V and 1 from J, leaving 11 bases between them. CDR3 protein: CSVGRANSYNEQFF. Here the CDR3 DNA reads TGCAGCGTTGGGAGAGCCAATTCCTACAATGAGCAGTTCTTC.

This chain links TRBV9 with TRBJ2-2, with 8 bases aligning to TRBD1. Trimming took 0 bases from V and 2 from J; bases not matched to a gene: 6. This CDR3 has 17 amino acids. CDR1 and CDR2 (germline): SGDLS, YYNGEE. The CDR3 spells CASSVAIDRGNTGELFF. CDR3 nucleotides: TGTGCCAGCAGCGTAGCTATAGACAGGGGTAACACCGGGGAGCTGTTTTTT. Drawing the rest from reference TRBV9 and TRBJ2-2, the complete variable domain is DSGVTQTPKHLITATGQRVTLRCSPRSGDLSVYWYQQSLDQGLQFLIQYYNGEERAKGNILERFSAQQFPDLHSELNLSSLELGDSALYFCASSVAIDRGNTGELFFGEGSRLTVL.

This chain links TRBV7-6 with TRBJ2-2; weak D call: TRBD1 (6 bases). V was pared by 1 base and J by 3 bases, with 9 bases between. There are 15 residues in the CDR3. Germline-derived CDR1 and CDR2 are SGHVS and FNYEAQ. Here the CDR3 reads CASSLVRGDTGELFF. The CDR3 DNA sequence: TGTGCCAGCAGCTTAGTCAGGGGAGACACCGGGGAGCTGTTTTTT.

The CDR3 here is CASSQDSGGELFF. CDR3 nucleotide sequence: TGCGCCAGCAGCCAAGATTCGGGGGGGGAGCTGTTTTTT. The J gene is TRBJ2-2, the V gene TRBV4-3; a weak D match, TRBD2 (5 bases). The ends were cut back, 0 bases at V and 8 bases at J, with 7 bases in the middle. Germline assignment: CDR1 LGHNA and CDR2 YSLEER. The CDR3 totals 13 residues.

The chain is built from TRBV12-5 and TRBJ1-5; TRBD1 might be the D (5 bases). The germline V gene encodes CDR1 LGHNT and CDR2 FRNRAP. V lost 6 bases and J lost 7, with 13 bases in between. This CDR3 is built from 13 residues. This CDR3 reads CASGIGVDQPQHF. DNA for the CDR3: TGTGCTAGTGGAATAGGGGTAGACCAGCCCCAGCATTTT.

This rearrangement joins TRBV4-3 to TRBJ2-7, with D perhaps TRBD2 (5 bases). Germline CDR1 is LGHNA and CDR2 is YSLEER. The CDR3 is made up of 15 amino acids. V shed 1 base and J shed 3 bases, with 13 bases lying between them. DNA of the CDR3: TGCGCCAGCAGCCAAGGTAGAGGGTCCGTCTACGAGCAGTACTTC. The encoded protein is CASSQGRGSVYEQYF.

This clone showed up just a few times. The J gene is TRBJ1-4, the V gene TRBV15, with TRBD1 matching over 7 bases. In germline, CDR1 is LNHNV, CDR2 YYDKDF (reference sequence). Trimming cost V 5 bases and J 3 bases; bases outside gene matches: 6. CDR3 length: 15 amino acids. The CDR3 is CATSDTGASNEKLFF. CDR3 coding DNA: TGTGCCACCAGCGACACAGGGGCCTCTAATGAAAAACTGTTTTTT. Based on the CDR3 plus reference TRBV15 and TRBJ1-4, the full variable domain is DAMVIQNPRYQVTQFGKPVTLSCSQTLNHNVMYWYQQKSSQAPKLLFHYYDKDFNNEADTPDNFQSRRPNTSFCFLDIRSPGLGDTAMYLCATSDTGASNEKLFFGSGTQLSVL.

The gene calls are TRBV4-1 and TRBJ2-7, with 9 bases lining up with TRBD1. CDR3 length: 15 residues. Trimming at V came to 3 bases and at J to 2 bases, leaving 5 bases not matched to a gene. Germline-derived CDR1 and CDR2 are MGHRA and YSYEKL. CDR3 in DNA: TGCGCCAGCAGCCACGGCTGGACAGGGGCCTACGAGCAGTACTTC. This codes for CASSHGWTGAYEQYF.

The CDR3 spells CASTMSLYAGMGDEQFF. In nucleotides, the CDR3 is TGTGCCAGCACTATGTCACTTTATGCGGGAATGGGCGATGAGCAGTTCTTC. The chain has TRBV28 and TRBJ2-1; TRBD2 might be the D (6 bases). Trimming stripped 7 bases from V and 8 bases from J, with 27 bases between. This CDR3 has 17 residues. Germline V CDR1 and CDR2: MDHEN, SYDVKM.

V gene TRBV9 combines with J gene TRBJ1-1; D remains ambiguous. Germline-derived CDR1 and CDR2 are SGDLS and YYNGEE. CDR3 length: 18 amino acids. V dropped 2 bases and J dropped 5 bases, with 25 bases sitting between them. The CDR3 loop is CASSVSRDPGLVGTEAFF. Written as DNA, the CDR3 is TGTGCCAGCAGCGTCTCGAGGGATCCGGGGTTGGTGGGTACTGAAGCTTTCTTT.

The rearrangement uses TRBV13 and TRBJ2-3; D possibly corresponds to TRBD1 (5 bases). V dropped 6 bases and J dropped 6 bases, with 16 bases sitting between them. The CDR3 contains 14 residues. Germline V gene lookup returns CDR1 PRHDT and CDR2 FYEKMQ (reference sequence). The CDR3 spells CASSYPSGQDTQYF. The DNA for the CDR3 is TGTGCCAGCAGTTATCCCTCAGGGCAGGATACGCAGTATTTT.

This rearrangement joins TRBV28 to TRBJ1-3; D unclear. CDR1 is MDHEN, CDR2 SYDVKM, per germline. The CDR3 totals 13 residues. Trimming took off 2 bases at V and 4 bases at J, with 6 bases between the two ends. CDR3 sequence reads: CASSLGQGNTIYF. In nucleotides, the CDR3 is TGTGCCAGCAGTTTAGGCCAGGGAAACACCATATATTTT.

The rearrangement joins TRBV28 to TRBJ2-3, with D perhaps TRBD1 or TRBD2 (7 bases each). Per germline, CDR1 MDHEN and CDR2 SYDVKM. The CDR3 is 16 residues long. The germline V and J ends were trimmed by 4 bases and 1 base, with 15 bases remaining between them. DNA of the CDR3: TGTGCCAGCAGTTCGTCAGGGGGGGACCGCACAGATACGCAGTATTTT. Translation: CASSSSGGDRTDTQYF. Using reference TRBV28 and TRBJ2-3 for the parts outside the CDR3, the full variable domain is DVKVTQSSRYLVKRTGEKVFLECVQDMDHENMFWYRQDPGLGLRLIYFSYDVKMKEKGDIPEGYSVSREKKERFSLILESASTNQTSMYLCASSSSGGDRTDTQYFGPGTRLTVL.

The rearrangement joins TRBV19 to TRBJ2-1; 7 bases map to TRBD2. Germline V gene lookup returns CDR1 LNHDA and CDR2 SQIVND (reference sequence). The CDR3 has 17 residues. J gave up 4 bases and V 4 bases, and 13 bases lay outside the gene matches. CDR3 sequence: CASSTTHRDYKYNEQFF. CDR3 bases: TGTGCCAGTAGTACGACCCACCGGGACTACAAATACAATGAGCAGTTCTTC.

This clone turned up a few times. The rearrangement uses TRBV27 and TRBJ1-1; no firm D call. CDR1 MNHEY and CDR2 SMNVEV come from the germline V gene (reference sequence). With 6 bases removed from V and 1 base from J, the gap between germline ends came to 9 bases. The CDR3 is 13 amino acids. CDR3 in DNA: TGTGCCAGCAGAGACGGTTGGAACACTGAAGCTTTCTTT. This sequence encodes CASRDGWNTEAFF.

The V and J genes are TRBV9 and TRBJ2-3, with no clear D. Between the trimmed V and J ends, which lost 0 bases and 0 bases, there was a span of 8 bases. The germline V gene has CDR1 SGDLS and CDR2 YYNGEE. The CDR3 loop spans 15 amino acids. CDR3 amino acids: CASSVGVDSTDTQYF. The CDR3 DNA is TGTGCCAGCAGCGTAGGTGTGGATAGCACAGATACGCAGTATTTT. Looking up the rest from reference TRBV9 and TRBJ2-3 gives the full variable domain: DSGVTQTPKHLITATGQRVTLRCSPRSGDLSVYWYQQSLDQGLQFLIQYYNGEERAKGNILERFSAQQFPDLHSELNLSSLELGDSALYFCASSVGVDSTDTQYFGPGTRLTVL.

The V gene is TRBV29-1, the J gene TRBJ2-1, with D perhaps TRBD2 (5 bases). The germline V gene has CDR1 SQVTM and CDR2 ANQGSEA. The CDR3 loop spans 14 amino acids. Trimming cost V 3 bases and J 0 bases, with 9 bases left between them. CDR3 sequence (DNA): TGCAGCGTTGACGGGGAGAGCTCCTACAATGAGCAGTTCTTC. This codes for CSVDGESSYNEQFF.

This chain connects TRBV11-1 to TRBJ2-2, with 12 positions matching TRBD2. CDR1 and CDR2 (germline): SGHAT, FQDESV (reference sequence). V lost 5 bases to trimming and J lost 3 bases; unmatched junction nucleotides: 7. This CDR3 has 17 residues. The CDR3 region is CASSPGLAGIYTGELFF. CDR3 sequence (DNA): TGTGCCAGCAGCCCAGGACTAGCGGGGATCTACACCGGGGAGCTGTTTTTT.

CDR3 region: CASSPGGRGENTGELFF. As DNA, the CDR3 is TGCGCCAGCAGCCCTGGAGGCAGGGGCGAGAACACCGGGGAGCTGTTTTTT. The chain is built from TRBV4-1 and TRBJ2-2, with a possible D match to TRBD1 (6 bases). Trimming removed 4 bases from V and 1 base from J, with 16 bases in between. The CDR3 extends over 17 amino acids. Germline values: CDR1 MGHRA, CDR2 YSYEKL.

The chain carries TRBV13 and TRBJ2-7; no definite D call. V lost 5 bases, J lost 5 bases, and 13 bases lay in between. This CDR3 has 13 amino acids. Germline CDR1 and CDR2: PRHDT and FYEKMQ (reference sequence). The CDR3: CASSPTAAHEQYF. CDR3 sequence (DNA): TGTGCCAGCAGCCCGACGGCTGCCCACGAGCAGTACTTC.

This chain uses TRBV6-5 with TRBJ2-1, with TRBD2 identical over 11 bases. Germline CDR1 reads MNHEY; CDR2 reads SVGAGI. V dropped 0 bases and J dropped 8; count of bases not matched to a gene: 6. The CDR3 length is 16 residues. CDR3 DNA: TGTGCCAGCAGTTACTCGCCTAGCGGGAGGTGGGATGAGCAGTTCTTC. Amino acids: CASSYSPSGRWDEQFF.

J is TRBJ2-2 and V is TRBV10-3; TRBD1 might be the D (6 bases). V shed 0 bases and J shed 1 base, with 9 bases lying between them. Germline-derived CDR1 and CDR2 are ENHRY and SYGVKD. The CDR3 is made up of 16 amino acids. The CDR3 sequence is CAISESGRGNTGELFF. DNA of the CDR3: TGTGCCATCAGTGAGTCAGGCAGGGGGAACACCGGGGAGCTGTTTTTT.

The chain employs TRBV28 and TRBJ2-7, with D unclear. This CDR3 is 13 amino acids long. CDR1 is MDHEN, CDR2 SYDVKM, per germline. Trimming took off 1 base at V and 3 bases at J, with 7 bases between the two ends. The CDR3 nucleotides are TGTGCCAGCAGTTTATCGAATAACTACGAGCAGTACTTC. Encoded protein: CASSLSNNYEQYF.